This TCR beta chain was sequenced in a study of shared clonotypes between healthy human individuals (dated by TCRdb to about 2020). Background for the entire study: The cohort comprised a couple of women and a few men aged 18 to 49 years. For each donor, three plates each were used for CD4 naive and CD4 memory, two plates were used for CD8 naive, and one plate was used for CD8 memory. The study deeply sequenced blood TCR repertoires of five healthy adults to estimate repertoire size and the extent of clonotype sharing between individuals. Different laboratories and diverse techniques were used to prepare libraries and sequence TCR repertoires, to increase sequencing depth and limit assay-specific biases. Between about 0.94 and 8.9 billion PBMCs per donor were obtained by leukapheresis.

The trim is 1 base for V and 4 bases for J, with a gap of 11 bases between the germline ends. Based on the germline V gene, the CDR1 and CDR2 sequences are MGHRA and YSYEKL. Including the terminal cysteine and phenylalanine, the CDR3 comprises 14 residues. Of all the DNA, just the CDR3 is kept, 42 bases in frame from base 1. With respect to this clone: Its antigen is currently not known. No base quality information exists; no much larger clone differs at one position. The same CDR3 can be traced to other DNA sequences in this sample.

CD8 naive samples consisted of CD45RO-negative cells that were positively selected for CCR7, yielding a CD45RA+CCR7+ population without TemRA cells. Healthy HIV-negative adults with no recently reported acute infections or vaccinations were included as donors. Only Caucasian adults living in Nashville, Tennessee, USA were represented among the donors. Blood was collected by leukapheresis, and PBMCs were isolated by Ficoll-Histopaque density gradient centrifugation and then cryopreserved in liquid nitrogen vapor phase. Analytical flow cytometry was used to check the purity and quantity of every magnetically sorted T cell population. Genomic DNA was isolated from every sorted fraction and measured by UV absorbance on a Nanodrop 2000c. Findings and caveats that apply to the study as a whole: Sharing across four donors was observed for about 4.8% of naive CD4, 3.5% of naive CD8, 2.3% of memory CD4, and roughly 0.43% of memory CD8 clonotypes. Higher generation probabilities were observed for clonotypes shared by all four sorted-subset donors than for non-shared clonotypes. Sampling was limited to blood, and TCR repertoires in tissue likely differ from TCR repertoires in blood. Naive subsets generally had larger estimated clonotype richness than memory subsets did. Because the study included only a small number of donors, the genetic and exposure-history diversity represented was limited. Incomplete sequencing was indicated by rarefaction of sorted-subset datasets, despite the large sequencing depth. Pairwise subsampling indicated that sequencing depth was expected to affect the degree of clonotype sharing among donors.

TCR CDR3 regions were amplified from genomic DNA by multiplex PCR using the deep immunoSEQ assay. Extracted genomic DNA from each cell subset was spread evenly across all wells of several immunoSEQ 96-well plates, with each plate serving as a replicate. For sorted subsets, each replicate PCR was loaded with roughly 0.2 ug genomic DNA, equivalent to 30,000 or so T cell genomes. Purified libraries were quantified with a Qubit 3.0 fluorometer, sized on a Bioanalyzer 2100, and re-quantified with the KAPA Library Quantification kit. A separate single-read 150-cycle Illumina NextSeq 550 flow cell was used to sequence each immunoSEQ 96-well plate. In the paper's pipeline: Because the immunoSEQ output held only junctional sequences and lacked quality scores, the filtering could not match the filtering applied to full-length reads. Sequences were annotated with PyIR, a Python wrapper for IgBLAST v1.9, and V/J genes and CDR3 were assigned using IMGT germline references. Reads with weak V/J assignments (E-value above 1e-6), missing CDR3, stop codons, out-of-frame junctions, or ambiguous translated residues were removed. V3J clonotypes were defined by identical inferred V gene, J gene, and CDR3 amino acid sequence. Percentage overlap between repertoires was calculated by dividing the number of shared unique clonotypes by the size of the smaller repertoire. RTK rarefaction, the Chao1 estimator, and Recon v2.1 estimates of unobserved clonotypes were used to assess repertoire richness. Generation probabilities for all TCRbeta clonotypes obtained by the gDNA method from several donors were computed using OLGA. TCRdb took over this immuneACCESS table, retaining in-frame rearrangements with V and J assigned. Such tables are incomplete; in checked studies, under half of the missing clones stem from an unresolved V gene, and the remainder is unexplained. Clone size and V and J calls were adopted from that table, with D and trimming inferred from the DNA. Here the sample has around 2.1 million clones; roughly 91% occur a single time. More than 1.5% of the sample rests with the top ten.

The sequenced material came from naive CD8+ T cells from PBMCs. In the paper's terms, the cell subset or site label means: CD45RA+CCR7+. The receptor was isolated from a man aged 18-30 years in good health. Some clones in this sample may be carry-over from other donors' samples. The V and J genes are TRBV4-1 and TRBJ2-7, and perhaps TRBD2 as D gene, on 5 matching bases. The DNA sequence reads TGCGCCAGCAGCCAAGTCGGGGTTTCGTACGAGCAGTACTTC. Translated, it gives CASSQVGVSYEQYF.